The T cell receptor (beta chain) under discussion was sequenced for a study of T cells after yellow fever vaccination. The study's findings and limits: Contaminants from the bulk population, in the form of abundant clonotypes, could be found in FACS-sorted repertoires.

CDR3 length equals 13 residues. Germline CDR1 reads DFQATT; CDR2 reads SNEGSKA (reference sequence). Trimming cost V 6 bases and J 5 bases; bases outside gene matches: 8. MiXCR, run by TCRdb on the 5' RACE reads, gives a single entry per CDR3 protein. The data show about 170,000 distinct CDR3 sequences, about 10% seen once. Only a few counts were recorded for this clonotype. No antigen is known for it. The specimen was CD8+ T cells sorted from PBMCs, collected 15 days after the yellow fever booster vaccination. This sequence originates from a man aged 18 to 29 who received the YFV17D yellow fever vaccine. The chain employs TRBV20-1 and TRBJ2-5; 8 bases match TRBD2. DNA of the CDR3: TGCAGTGCGGAACCGGGACTAGGGGAGACCCAGTACTTC. Translating it yields CSAEPGLGETQYF.